What follows is one T cell receptor (beta chain) and its context. This clonotype has a count of ten or more. The antigen it binds to is not known. No much larger clone exists at a distance of one base, and base qualities are not known. This sample was taken from a study of early T cells in non-severe SARS-CoV-2 infection (dated by TCRdb to the early 2020s). As for the study more broadly: Because TCR sequencing relied on bulk RNA taken from unsorted whole blood, pairing of alpha and beta chains was not possible.

The library was obtained by 5' RACE. Instrument used: NextSeq 500. Unique molecular identifiers were attached to individual cDNA molecules in the TCR library protocol so that sequencing error and PCR bias could be corrected. Sequencing covered both TCR alpha and beta chains, and within each sample the abundances of alpha and beta sequences were tightly co-correlated. The authors' pipeline ran thus. V gene, J gene and CDR3 annotation of TCR sequences was performed with Decombinator V4. Expanded TCRs were defined as changing significantly between any two time points under a Poisson model with p below 0.0001. Abundances of TCRs were expressed as counts per million after normalisation to the total number of TCRs sequenced in each sample. MAIT TCRs were defined by TRAV1-2 paired with TRAJ12, TRAJ20 or TRAJ33, and iNKT TCRs by TRAV10 paired with TRAJ18. VDJdb, accessed 1 November 2021, was searched for CMV, EBV and SARS-CoV-2 annotated TCRs, with TCRs annotated for multiple antigens excluded. The public reads were reanalyzed by TCRdb: fastp trimming at Q25, MiXCR alignment, in-frame beta chains only. Under each unique CDR3 protein, matching rows form one entry showing the most common genes and DNA. V and J calls and clone size were set by TCRdb, not the authors. Here the sample has about 33,000 distinct CDR3 sequences; just under 4% occur a single time. In total, the top ten clones hold about 9.1% of the sample.

Set within a cohort of healthcare workers in London, UK, this nested case-control study involved weekly PCR testing of nasopharyngeal swabs along with blood sampling. Healthcare workers were recruited during the week of the UK lockdown, between 23 and 31 March 2020, and followed weekly for up to 16 weeks. V was cut back by 2 bases and J by 4 bases, leaving a gap of 4 bases between them. The CDR3 contains 12 residues, cysteine and phenylalanine counted. The DNA shown is the 36-base CDR3, in frame from base 1. CDR1 and CDR2 are read off the germline V gene as SGHTA and FQGNSA. The paper as a whole reports these results and caveats: VDJdb matching was skewed toward anti-spike CD8 responses, so virus-specific expansions were likely underestimated and private and CD4 specificities were missed.

The chain is assembled from TRBV7-2 and TRBJ2-3; there is no confident call for the D gene. Input material: whole blood. This TCR was recovered from an adult who was a healthcare worker with PCR-confirmed SARS-CoV-2 infection or an uninfected control (not recorded which). For the CDR3, the sequence is CASSLKADTQYF. The DNA sequence is TGTGCCAGCAGCTTAAAAGCAGATACGCAGTATTTT.